This T cell receptor (beta chain) was identified during a study of blood T cells in healthy people across ages. Findings of the study overall: The donors' CMV status was not determined, possibly confounding changes in expanded clonotypes.

The CDR3 spans 13 residues. The trim removed 10 bases at V and 5 bases at J, leaving 8 bases unmatched. Germline loops: CDR1 SGHTA, CDR2 FQGNSA. Alongside a J-beta primer mix, a sample-barcoded 5' primer served in a second PCR lasting about 7 to 12 cycles. From the 5' RACE reads, TCRdb called clonotypes with MiXCR, one entry per CDR3 protein. The sample lists around 620,000 distinct CDR3 sequences; 27% were seen once. Concerning this clonotype: Its antigen remains unknown.

The V gene is TRBV7-2, the J gene TRBJ2-1; 7 positions match TRBD1. The clonotype comes from an older woman in good health. Specimen: blood. The CDR3 is CATRTGPNNEQFF. DNA of the CDR3: TGTGCCACCAGGACAGGCCCAAACAATGAGCAGTTCTTC. The full variable domain, its missing parts supplied by reference TRBV7-2 and TRBJ2-1, is GAGVSQSPSNKVTEKGKDVELRCDPISGHTALYWYRQSLGQGLEFLIYFQGNSAPDKSGLPSDRFSAERTGGSVSTLTIQRTQQEDSAVYLCATRTGPNNEQFFGPGTRLTVL.